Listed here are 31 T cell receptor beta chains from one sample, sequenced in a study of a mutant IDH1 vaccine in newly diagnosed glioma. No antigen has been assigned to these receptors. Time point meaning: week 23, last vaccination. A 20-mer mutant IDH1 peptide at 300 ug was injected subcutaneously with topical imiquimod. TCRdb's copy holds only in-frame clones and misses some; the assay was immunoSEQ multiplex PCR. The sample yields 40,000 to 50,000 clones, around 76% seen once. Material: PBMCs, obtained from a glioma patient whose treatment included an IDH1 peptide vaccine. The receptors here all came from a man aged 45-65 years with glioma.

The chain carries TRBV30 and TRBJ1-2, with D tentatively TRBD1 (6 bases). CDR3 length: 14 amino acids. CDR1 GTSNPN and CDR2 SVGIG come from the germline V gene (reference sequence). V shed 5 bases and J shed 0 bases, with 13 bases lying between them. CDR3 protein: CAWGNRAANYGYTF. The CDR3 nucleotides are TGTGCCTGGGGTAACAGGGCGGCTAACTATGGCTACACCTTC.

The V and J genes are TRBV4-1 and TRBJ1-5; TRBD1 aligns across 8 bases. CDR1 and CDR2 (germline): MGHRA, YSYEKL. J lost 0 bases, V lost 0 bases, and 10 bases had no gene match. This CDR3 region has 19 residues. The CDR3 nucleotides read TGCGCCAGCAGCCAAGATCGGACAGGGACGGCGTCTAGCAATCAGCCCCAGCATTTT. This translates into CASSQDRTGTASSNQPQHF.

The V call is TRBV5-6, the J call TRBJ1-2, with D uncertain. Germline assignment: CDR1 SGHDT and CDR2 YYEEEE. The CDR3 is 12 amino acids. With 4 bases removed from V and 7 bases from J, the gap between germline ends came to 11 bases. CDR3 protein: CASSRAASGYTF. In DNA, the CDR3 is TGTGCCAGCAGCCGGGCGGCGAGTGGCTACACCTTC.

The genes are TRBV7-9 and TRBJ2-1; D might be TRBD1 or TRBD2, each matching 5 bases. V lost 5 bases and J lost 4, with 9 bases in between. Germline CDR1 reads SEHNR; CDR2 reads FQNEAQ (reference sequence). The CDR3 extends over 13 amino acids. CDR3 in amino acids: CASSLGPYNEQFF. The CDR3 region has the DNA TGTGCCAGCAGCCTGGGACCTTACAATGAGCAGTTCTTC.

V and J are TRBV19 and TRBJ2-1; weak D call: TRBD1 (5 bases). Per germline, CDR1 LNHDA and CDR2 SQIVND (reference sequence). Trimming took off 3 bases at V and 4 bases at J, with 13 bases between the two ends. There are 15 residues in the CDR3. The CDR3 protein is CASSMASAGYNEQFF. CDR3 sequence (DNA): TGTGCCAGTAGTATGGCTTCGGCAGGGTACAATGAGCAGTTCTTC.

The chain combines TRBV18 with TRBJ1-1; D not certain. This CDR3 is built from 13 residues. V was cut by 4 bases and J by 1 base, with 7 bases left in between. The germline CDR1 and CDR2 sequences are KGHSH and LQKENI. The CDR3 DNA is TGTGCCAGCTCACTCGACGGGAACACTGAAGCTTTCTTT. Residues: CASSLDGNTEAFF.

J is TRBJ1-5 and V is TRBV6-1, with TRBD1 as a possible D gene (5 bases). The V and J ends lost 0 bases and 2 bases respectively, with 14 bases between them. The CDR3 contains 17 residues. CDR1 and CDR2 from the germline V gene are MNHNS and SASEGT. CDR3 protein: CASSEAYRGAGNQPQHF. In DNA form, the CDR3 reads TGTGCCAGCAGTGAAGCGTATAGGGGAGCTGGCAATCAGCCCCAGCATTTT.

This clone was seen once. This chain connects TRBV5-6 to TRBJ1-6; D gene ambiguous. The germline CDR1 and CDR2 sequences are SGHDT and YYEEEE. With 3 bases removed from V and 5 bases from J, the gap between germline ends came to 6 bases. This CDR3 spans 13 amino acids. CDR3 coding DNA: TGTGCCAGCAGCTCACAGAATAATTCACCCCTCCACTTT. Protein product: CASSSQNNSPLHF.

Here the CDR3 DNA reads TGTGCCAGCAGTCTAGGAGAAAATGAGCAGTTCTTC. It specifies CASSLGENEQFF. The chain carries TRBV7-6 and TRBJ2-1, with unresolved D. Germline V gives CDR1 SGHVS, CDR2 FNYEAQ. V dropped 6 bases and J dropped 7 bases, with 10 bases sitting between them. This CDR3 has 12 amino acids.

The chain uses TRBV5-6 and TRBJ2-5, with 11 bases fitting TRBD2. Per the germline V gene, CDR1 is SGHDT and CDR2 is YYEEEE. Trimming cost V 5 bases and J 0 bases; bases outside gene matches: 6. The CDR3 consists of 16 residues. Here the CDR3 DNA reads TGTGCCAGCAGTTCCCTAGCGGGGGGCAACCAAGAGACCCAGTACTTC. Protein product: CASSSLAGGNQETQYF.

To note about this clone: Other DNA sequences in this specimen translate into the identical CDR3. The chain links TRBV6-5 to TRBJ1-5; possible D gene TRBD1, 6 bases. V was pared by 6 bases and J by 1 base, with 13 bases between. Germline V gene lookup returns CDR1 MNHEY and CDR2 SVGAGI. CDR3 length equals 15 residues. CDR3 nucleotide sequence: TGTGCCAGCAGACGCGACAGGTTAAGCAATCAGCCCCAGCATTTT. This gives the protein CASRRDRLSNQPQHF.

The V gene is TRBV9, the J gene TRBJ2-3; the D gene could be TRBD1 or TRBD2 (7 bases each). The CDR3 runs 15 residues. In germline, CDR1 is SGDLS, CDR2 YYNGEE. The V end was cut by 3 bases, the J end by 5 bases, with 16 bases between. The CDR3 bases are TGTGCCAGCAGCGCTCGGGGGGCAGGGGGAGATACGCAGTATTTT. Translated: CASSARGAGGDTQYF.

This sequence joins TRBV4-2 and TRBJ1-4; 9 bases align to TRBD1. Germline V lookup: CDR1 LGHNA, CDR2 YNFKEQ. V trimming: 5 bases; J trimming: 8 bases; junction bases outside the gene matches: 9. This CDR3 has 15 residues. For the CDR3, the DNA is TGTGCCAGCAGCTCTAACAGGGGGCTGGGGGAAAAACTGTTTTTT. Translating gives CASSSNRGLGEKLFF.

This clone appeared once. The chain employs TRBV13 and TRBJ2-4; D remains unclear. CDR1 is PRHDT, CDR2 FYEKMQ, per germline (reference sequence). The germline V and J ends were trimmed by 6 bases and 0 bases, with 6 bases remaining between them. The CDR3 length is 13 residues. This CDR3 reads CASRKLAKNIQYF. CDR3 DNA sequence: TGTGCCAGCAGGAAGCTAGCCAAAAACATTCAGTACTTC.

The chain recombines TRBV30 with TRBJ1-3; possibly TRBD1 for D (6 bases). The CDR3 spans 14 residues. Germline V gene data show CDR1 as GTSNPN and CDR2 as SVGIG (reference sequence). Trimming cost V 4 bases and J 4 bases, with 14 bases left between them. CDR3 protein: CAWTWGGSGNTIYF. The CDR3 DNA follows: TGTGCCTGGACCTGGGGGGGCTCAGGAAACACCATATATTTT.

In nucleotides, the CDR3 is TGTGCCAGCAGTGAATCAGGGGGGGACGATGAGCAGTTCTTC. This translates into CASSESGGDDEQFF. V usage is TRBV25-1 and J usage is TRBJ2-1; D could derive from TRBD1 or TRBD2 (7 bases each). Looked up from germline, CDR1 is MGHDK and CDR2 is SYGVNS. The CDR3 extends over 14 amino acids. The V end was cut by 1 base, the J end by 8 bases, with 12 bases between.

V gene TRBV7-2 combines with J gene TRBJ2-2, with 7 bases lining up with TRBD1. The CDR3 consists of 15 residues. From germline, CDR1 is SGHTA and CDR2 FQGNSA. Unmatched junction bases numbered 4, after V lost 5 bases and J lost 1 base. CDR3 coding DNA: TGTGCCAGCAGCGCGAGACAGGGGAACACCGGGGAGCTGTTTTTT. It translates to CASSARQGNTGELFF.

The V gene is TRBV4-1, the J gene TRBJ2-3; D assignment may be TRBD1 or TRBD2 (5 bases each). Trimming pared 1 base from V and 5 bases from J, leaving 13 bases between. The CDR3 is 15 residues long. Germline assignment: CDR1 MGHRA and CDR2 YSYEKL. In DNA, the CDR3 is TGCGCCAGCAGCCAAGTGGCCGGGGCGAGAGATACGCAGTATTTT. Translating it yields CASSQVAGARDTQYF.

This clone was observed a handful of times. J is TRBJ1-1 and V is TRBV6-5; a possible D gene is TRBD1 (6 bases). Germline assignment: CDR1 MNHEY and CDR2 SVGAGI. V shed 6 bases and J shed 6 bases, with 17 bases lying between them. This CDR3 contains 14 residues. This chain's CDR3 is CASSPISEGAEAFF. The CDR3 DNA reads TGTGCCAGCAGCCCAATCAGCGAGGGGGCTGAAGCTTTCTTT.

The CDR3 bases are TGCGCCAGCAGCTTAGAAGGGGCAGAAGAGACCCAGTACTTC. Its protein is CASSLEGAEETQYF. The chain has TRBV5-1 and TRBJ2-5; possible D gene TRBD1, 5 bases. Trimming left V 2 bases short and J 3 bases short, with 11 bases between. Per germline, CDR1 SGHRS and CDR2 YFSETQ. The CDR3 length is 14 residues.

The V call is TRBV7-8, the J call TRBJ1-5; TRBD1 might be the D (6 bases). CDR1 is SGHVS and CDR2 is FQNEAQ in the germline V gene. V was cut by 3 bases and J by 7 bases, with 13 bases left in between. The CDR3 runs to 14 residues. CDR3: CASSFRTEKQPQHF. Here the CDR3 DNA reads TGTGCCAGCAGCTTCCGGACAGAGAAACAGCCCCAGCATTTT. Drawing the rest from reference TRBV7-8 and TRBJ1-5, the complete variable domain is GAGVSQSPRYKVAKRGQDVALRCDPISGHVSLFWYQQALGQGPEFLTYFQNEAQLDKSGLPSDRFFAERPEGSVSTLKIQRTQQEDSAVYLCASSFRTEKQPQHFGDGTRLSIL.

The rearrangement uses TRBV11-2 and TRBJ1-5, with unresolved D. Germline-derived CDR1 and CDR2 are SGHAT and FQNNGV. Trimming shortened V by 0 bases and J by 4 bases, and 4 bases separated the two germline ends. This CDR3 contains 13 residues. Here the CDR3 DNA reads TGTGCCAGCAGCTTAGACCTAAATCAGCCCCAGCATTTT. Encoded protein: CASSLDLNQPQHF. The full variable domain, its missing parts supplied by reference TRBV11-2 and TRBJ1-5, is EAGVAQSPRYKIIEKRQSVAFWCNPISGHATLYWYQQILGQGPKLLIQFQNNGVVDDSQLPKDRFSAERLKGVDSTLKIQPAKLEDSAVYLCASSLDLNQPQHFGDGTRLSIL.

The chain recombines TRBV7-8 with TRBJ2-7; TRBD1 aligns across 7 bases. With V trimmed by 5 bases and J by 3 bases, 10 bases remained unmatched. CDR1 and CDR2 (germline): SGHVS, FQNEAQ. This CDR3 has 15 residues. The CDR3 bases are TGTGCCAGCAGCCTGCGGACAGGAGAAAGCTACGAGCAGTACTTC. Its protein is CASSLRTGESYEQYF.

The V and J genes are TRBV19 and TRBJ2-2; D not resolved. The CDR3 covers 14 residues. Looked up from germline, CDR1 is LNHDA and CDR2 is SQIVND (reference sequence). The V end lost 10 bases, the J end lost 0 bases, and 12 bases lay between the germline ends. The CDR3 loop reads CAIRLASNTGELFF. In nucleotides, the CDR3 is TGTGCCATTCGACTTGCGTCGAACACCGGGGAGCTGTTTTTT.

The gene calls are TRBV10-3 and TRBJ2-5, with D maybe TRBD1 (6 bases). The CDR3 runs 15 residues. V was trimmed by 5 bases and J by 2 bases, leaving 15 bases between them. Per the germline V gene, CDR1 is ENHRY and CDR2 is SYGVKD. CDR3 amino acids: CAISQTGTPQETQYF. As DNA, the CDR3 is TGTGCCATCAGTCAGACCGGGACACCTCAAGAGACCCAGTACTTC.

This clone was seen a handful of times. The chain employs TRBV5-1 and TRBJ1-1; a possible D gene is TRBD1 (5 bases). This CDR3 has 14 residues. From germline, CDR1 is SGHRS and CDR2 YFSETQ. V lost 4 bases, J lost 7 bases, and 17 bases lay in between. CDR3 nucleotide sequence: TGCGCCAGCAGCCCGGAGGGGAGACGGGATGAAGCTTTCTTT. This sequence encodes CASSPEGRRDEAFF.

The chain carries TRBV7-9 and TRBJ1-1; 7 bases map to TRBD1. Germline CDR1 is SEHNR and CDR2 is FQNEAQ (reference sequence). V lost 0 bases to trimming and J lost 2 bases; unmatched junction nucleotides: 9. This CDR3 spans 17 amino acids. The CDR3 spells CASSLALLTGTNTEAFF. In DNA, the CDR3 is TGTGCCAGCAGCTTAGCGCTTCTGACAGGGACAAACACTGAAGCTTTCTTT.

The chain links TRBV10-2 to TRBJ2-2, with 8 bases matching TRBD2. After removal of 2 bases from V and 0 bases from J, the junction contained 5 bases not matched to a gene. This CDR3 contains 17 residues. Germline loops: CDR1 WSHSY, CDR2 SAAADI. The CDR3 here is CASSETPGLANTGELFF. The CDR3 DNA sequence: TGCGCCAGCAGTGAGACTCCGGGACTAGCGAACACCGGGGAGCTGTTTTTT.

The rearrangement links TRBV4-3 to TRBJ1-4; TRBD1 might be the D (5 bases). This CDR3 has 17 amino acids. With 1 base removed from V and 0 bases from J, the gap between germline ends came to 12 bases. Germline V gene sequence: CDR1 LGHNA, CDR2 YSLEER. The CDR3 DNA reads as TGCGCCAGCAGCCAAGGCCGGCAGGGAGCAACTAATGAAAAACTGTTTTTT. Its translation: CASSQGRQGATNEKLFF.

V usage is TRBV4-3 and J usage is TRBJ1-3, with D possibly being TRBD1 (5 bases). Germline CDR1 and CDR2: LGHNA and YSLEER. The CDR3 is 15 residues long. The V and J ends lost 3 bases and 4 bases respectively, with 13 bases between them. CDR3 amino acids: CASSHQGTVGNTIYF. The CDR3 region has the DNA TGCGCCAGCAGCCACCAAGGGACGGTGGGAAACACCATATATTTT.

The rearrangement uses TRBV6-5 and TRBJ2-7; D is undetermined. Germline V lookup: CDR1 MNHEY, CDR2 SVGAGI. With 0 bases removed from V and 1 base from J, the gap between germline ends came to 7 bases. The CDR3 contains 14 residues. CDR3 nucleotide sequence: TGTGCCAGCAGTTACTCGGACGATTCCTACGAGCAGTACTTC. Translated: CASSYSDDSYEQYF.